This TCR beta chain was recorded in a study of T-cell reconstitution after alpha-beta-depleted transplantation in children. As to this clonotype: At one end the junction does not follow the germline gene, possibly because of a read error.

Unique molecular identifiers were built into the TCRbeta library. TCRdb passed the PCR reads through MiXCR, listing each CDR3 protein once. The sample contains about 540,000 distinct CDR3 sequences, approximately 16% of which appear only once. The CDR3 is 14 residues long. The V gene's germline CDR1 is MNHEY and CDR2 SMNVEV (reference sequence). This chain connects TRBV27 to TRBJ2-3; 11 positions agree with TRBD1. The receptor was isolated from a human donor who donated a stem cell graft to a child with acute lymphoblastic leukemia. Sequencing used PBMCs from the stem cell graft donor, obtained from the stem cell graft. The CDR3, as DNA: TGTGCCAGCAGTTGGGACAGGGGGACAGATACGCACTATTTT. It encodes CASSWDRGTDTHYF.